What follows is one TCR beta chain and its context. Its matching antigen is unknown. This record belongs to a study of radiation and T cells in renal cell carcinoma. For the study at large: Nephrectomy followed 15 Gy stereotactic body radiation by 4 weeks. Study-wide findings and caveats: In blood, top tumor clones expanded by 2 weeks, shrinking by 4.

This table comes from immunoSEQ multiplex PCR, and its TCRdb copy is limited to in-frame clones, with some not included. The top ten clones hold around 4% of a sample with approximately 140,000 clones, about 87% of them seen once. The time point here: baseline pretreatment blood. The treatment here: 15 Gy SBRT to primary tumor, nephrectomy 4 weeks later. This renal cell carcinoma was of the clear cell type. The CDR3 length is 16 residues. Here the sequenced sample was blood, taken from a patient whose treatment included radiotherapy and nephrectomy. The receptor's source is a woman between 65 and 79 years old with renal cell carcinoma. The V gene is TRBV12-2, the J gene TRBJ2-5; TRBD1 is taken as the D call from the table, unchecked against the DNA. TRBV12-2 is marked as a pseudogene. The CDR3 spells CASRLARQVLRETQYF. The CDR3 bases are TGTGCAAGTCGCTTAGCGCGCCAGGTCCTTAGAGAGACCCAGTACTTC.